This TCR beta chain was captured by sequencing in a study of T cells after somatic rescue of genetic block. The repertoire was sequenced with immunoSEQ multiplex PCR; TCRdb's copy has only in-frame clones and lacks some. The sample includes about 67,000 clones, under 95% of them seen just once. From germline, CDR1 is SGHTA and CDR2 FQGNSA. With 0 bases clipped from V and 4 bases from J, the junction kept 6 bases outside the gene matches. The length of the CDR3 is 16 residues. The sequenced sample was peripheral blood mononuclear cells (PBMCs). V is TRBV7-2 and J is TRBJ2-5, with TRBD2 matching over 9 bases. The source is a man between 35 and 55 years old. The CDR3 nucleotides read TGTGCCAGCAGCTTAGCCCCAGCGGGAGGAAGAGAGACCCAGTACTTC. Translating gives CASSLAPAGGRETQYF. Full variable domain (rest looked up from reference TRBV7-2 and TRBJ2-5): GAGVSQSPSNKVTEKGKDVELRCDPISGHTALYWYRQSLGQGLEFLIYFQGNSAPDKSGLPSDRFSAERTGGSVSTLTIQRTQQEDSAVYLCASSLAPAGGRETQYFGPGTRLLVL.